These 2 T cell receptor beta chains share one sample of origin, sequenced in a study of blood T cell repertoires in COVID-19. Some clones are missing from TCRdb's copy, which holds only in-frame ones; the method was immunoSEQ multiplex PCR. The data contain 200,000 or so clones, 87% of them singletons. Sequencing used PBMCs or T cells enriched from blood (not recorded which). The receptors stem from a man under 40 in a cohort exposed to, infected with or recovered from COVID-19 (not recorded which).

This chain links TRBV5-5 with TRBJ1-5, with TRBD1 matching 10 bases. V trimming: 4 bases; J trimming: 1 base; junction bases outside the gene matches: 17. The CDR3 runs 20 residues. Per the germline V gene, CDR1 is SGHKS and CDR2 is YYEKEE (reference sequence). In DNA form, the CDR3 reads TGTGCCAGCAGCCCCGGAAGCCGGGACAGGGGCTTTTTGAGCAATCAGCCCCAGCATTTT. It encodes CASSPGSRDRGFLSNQPQHF.

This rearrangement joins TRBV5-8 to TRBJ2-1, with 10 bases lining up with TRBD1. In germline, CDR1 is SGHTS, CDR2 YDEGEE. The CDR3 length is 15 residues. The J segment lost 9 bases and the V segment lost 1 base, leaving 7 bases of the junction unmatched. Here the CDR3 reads CASSLSGTGVSEQFF. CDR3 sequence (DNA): TGTGCCAGCAGCTTGTCCGGGACAGGGGTGAGTGAGCAGTTCTTC.